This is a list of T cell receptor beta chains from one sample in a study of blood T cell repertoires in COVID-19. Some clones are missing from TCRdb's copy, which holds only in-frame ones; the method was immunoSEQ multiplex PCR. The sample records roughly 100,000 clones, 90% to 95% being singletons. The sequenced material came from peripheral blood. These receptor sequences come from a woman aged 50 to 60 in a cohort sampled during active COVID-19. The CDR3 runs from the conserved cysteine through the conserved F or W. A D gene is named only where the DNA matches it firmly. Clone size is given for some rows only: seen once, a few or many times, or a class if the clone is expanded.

CASSLRLAGVGDEQFF	TGTGCCAGTAGTCTAAGACTAGCGGGAGTCGGGGATGAGCAGTTCTTC	TRBV19	TRBD2	TRBJ2-1	-
CASSEEDYHNEQFF	TGTGCCAGCAGTGAAGAAGACTACCACAATGAGCAGTTCTTC	TRBV6-1	-	TRBJ2-1	-
CATSRAQGDTEAFF	TGTGCCACCAGCAGAGCACAGGGGGACACTGAAGCTTTCTTT	TRBV15	TRBD1	TRBJ1-1	-
CASSTRQGSTGELFF	TGTGCCAGCAGTACCAGACAGGGATCGACCGGGGAGCTGTTTTTT	TRBV6-5	TRBD1	TRBJ2-2	-
CASVQGASSEQYF	TGTGCCAGCGTACAGGGGGCGTCCAGTGAGCAGTACTTC	TRBV5-6	TRBD1	TRBJ2-7	once
CASSVQIPGRGENTGELFF	TGTGCCAGCAGCGTCCAGATCCCCGGGAGGGGGGAAAACACCGGGGAGCTGTTTTTT	TRBV9	TRBD2	TRBJ2-2	-
CASSTGDRASSYNEQFF	TGTGCCAGCTCAACGGGCGACAGGGCTTCCTCCTACAATGAGCAGTTCTTC	TRBV18	TRBD1	TRBJ2-1	-
CASSLQNIQYF	TGCGCCAGCAGCCTACAAAACATTCAGTACTTC	TRBV5-1	-	TRBJ2-4	-
CASSVGDRKYVGYTF	TGTGCCAGCAGCGTAGGGGACAGAAAATATGTAGGCTACACCTTC	TRBV9	TRBD1	TRBJ1-2	-
CASRLSRDSSYEQYF	TGCGCCAGCAGATTGTCCAGGGATTCCTCCTACGAGCAGTACTTC	TRBV5-1	-	TRBJ2-7	-
CASSLTSGSGTDTQYF	TGTGCCAGCAGCTTAACTAGCGGGAGTGGCACAGATACGCAGTATTTT	TRBV7-9	TRBD2	TRBJ2-3	-
CASSSGANTGELFF	TGTGCCAGCAGCTCAGGGGCAAACACCGGGGAGCTGTTTTTT	TRBV28	-	TRBJ2-2	-
CAIGGAQDGEQYF	TGTGCCATCGGCGGGGCCCAAGATGGCGAGCAGTACTTC	TRBV10-3	-	TRBJ2-7	-
CASSLVPLGGPSSYEQYF	TGCGCCAGCAGCTTGGTGCCCCTAGGCGGGCCCAGCTCCTACGAGCAGTACTTC	TRBV5-1	-	TRBJ2-7	-
CAIRGTGAAYEQYF	TGTGCCATCAGGGGGACAGGGGCAGCTTACGAGCAGTACTTC	TRBV10-3	TRBD1	TRBJ2-7	-
CASLKRTGLVYEQYF	TGTGCCAGCCTGAAGCGTACGGGGTTAGTATACGAGCAGTACTTC	TRBV6-5	-	TRBJ2-7	-
CAIKQGSQETQYF	TGTGCCATCAAACAGGGGTCTCAAGAGACCCAGTACTTC	TRBV10-3	TRBD1	TRBJ2-5	-
CASSLFASGSRRTGELFF	TGCGCCAGCAGCTTGTTTGCTAGCGGGAGTAGGAGGACCGGGGAGCTGTTTTTT	TRBV5-1	TRBD2	TRBJ2-2	-
CASSLSRAGNTIYF	TGTGCCAGCAGTTTAAGCAGGGCTGGAAACACCATATATTTT	TRBV27	-	TRBJ1-3	-
CASSWGQGGTGELFF	TGCGCCAGCAGCTGGGGACAGGGAGGAACCGGGGAGCTGTTTTTT	TRBV5-1	TRBD1	TRBJ2-2	few
CAWSHGTVGEQYF	TGTGCCTGGAGCCACGGGACAGTGGGCGAGCAGTACTTC	TRBV30	TRBD1	TRBJ2-7	-
CASSPLAGGTGELFF	TGTGCCAGCAGCCCACTAGCGGGGGGAACCGGGGAGCTGTTTTTT	TRBV3-1/TRBV3-2	TRBD2	TRBJ2-2	-
CASRATGNSYEQYF	TGTGCCAGCAGGGCGACAGGAAACTCCTACGAGCAGTACTTC	TRBV28	-	TRBJ2-7	-
CASTRTGSDTEAFF	TGTGCCAGCACCAGAACAGGGAGCGACACTGAAGCTTTCTTT	TRBV7-3	-	TRBJ1-1	-
CASSRQGNYGYTF	TGTGCCAGCAGTAGACAGGGAAACTATGGCTACACCTTC	TRBV6-6	TRBD1	TRBJ1-2	-
CASSSPGQFTYEQYF	TGCGCCAGCAGCTCTCCGGGACAGTTCACCTACGAGCAGTACTTC	TRBV5-1	TRBD1	TRBJ2-7	-
CASGLEGAWNEQFF	TGTGCTAGTGGTTTGGAGGGGGCTTGGAATGAGCAGTTCTTC	TRBV12-5	TRBD1	TRBJ2-1	-
CSAIGQGGYTF	TGCAGTGCAATTGGACAGGGAGGCTACACCTTC	TRBV20-1	TRBD1	TRBJ1-2	once
CASSARGGLNTEAFF	TGTGCCAGCAGCGCCCGGGGGGGCCTAAACACTGAAGCTTTCTTT	TRBV5-6	-	TRBJ1-1	-
CATDRGGSSGANVLTF	TGTGCCACTGACAGGGGTGGATCCTCTGGGGCCAACGTCCTGACTTTC	TRBV19	TRBD1	TRBJ2-6	-
CASSLNRDNEQYF	TGTGCTAGCAGCTTAAACAGGGACAACGAGCAGTACTTC	TRBV7-7	-	TRBJ2-7	-
CASSNGTLAGRETQYF	TGTGCCAGCAGCAATGGCACTCTAGCGGGGAGAGAGACCCAGTACTTC	TRBV9	TRBD2	TRBJ2-5	-
CASGLARAPGTQAGRETQYF	TGTGCTAGTGGTTTGGCAAGAGCACCTGGGACTCAAGCTGGTAGAGAGACCCAGTACTTC	TRBV12-5	-	TRBJ2-5	-
CASSEAAGGVHEQYF	TGTGCCAGCAGTGAAGCCGCAGGGGGCGTCCACGAGCAGTACTTC	TRBV6-1	TRBD1	TRBJ2-7	-
CASSLVAGGDTDTQYF	TGTGCCAGCAGCTTAGTGGCGGGAGGGGACACAGATACGCAGTATTTT	TRBV11-3	TRBD2	TRBJ2-3	-
CATSDFAGGEITF	TGTGCCACCAGTGATTTCGCCGGTGGGGAGATAACCTTC	TRBV24-1	-	TRBJ1-2	-
CASSGLAGVSLETQYF	TGTGCCAGCAGCGGACTAGCGGGGGTGTCTTTGGAGACCCAGTACTTC	TRBV7-8	TRBD2	TRBJ2-5	-
CASSRDRDADTQYF	TGTGCCAGCTCACGAGACAGGGATGCAGATACGCAGTATTTT	TRBV18	TRBD1	TRBJ2-3	-
CASSRTRDSRFNSNQPQHF	TGTGCCAGCAGCCGAACCCGGGACAGCAGATTTAATAGCAATCAGCCCCAGCATTTT	TRBV28	TRBD1	TRBJ1-5	-
CASSQDGGSSYNSPLHF	TGTGCCAGCAGCCAAGACGGGGGTAGTTCCTATAATTCACCCCTCCACTTT	TRBV4-2	-	TRBJ1-6	-
CASSYTDGGNEKLFF	TGTGCCAGCAGTTACACGGACGGGGGGAATGAAAAACTGTTTTTT	TRBV6-5	-	TRBJ1-4	-
CASRSIGRGQETQYF	TGTGCCAGCCGATCAATCGGGAGGGGCCAAGAGACCCAGTACTTC	TRBV28	TRBD2	TRBJ2-5	once
CASSFKNTEAFF	TGTGCCAGCAGTTTTAAGAACACTGAAGCTTTCTTT	TRBV12-3/TRBV12-4	-	TRBJ1-1	-
CAISERQGGVETQYF	TGTGCCATCAGTGAGCGCCAGGGAGGAGTAGAGACCCAGTACTTC	TRBV10-3	-	TRBJ2-5	-
CATLGQGHNEQFF	TGTGCCACCTTGGGACAGGGGCACAATGAGCAGTTCTTC	TRBV19	TRBD1	TRBJ2-1	-
CASSFKAGASLYTGELFF	TGTGCCAGCAGTTTCAAAGCGGGAGCCTCTCTTTACACCGGGGAGCTGTTTTTT	TRBV28	TRBD2	TRBJ2-2	-
CASSGTADSNQPQHF	TGCGCCAGCAGTGGTACGGCGGATAGCAATCAGCCCCAGCATTTT	TRBV10-2	-	TRBJ1-5	-
CASSSTLASELYEQYF	TGTGCCAGCTCATCGACGCTAGCGTCCGAGTTGTACGAGCAGTACTTC	TRBV18	-	TRBJ2-7	once
CASSPEGAYEQYF	TGTGCCAGCTCTCCCGAGGGCGCTTACGAGCAGTACTTC	TRBV18	-	TRBJ2-7	-
CASSLAQGLYYNEQFF	TGCGCCAGCAGCTTGGCCCAGGGACTTTACTACAATGAGCAGTTCTTC	TRBV5-1	-	TRBJ2-1	-